Below, 32 T cell receptor beta chains from the same sample are listed, as sequenced in a study of cytomegalovirus exposure and HLA in healthy donors (dated by TCRdb to about 2017). Libraries were made using the immunoSEQ multiplex PCR assay. For the multiplex PCR, a mixture combining 60 forward primers for TCR Vbeta segments and 13 reverse primers for TCR Jbeta segments was used. Drawn from immuneACCESS, this table holds only the in-frame rearrangements with V and J called that TCRdb kept. Clones are partly lost; checked studies trace under half to an unresolved V gene and leave the rest unexplained. The sample profile shows some 150,000 clones; roughly 89% of them were found once. Of the sample, 0.75% to 0.95% falls within the top ten clones. Sequenced material: PBMCs. These receptors were obtained from a woman aged 25 to 39 in good health and CMV-seronegative.

The genes are TRBV18 and TRBJ1-2; TRBD1 might be the D (6 bases). Deletions cut 2 bases from V and 4 bases from J, with 17 bases between. There are 16 residues in the CDR3. The V gene's germline CDR1 is KGHSH and CDR2 LQKENI. In nucleotides, the CDR3 is TGTGCCAGCTCACCAAAGTCAGTGGGGGCAAGCTATGGCTACACCTTC. Translating it yields CASSPKSVGASYGYTF.

The chain combines TRBV14 with TRBJ1-3; 8 bases are a match to TRBD1. CDR1 is SGHDN and CDR2 is FVKESK in the germline V gene. The V and J ends lost 4 bases and 1 base, in that order; junction bases with no gene match: 9. The CDR3 extends over 17 amino acids. DNA of the CDR3: TGTGCCAGCAGCCCAGGACAGGGAGCATTTTCTGGAAACACCATATATTTT. It yields the protein CASSPGQGAFSGNTIYF.

This sequence joins TRBV12-5 and TRBJ2-1; D gene unclear. Germline V gives CDR1 LGHNT, CDR2 FRNRAP. The V gene lost 2 bases and the J gene lost 5 bases, with 16 bases spanning the gap. The CDR3 sequence is 16 residues long. The CDR3 coding sequence is TGTGCTAGTGGTTTGAGCAGTCCGATCCGGGACAATGAGCAGTTCTTC. Its translation: CASGLSSPIRDNEQFF.

This chain connects TRBV5-1 to TRBJ2-1, with 13 positions matching TRBD2. The CDR3 length is 17 residues. V shed 2 bases, J shed 4 bases, and the junction held 6 bases outside the gene matches. Germline V CDR1 and CDR2: SGHRS, YFSETQ. CDR3 sequence: CASSFGLAGALYNEQFF. The DNA of the CDR3 is TGCGCCAGCAGCTTCGGACTAGCGGGGGCCTTGTACAATGAGCAGTTCTTC.

The CDR3 protein is CASSLWDRGSEQYF. The CDR3 DNA reads as TGTGCCAGCAGCTTGTGGGACAGGGGTTCCGAGCAGTACTTC. V and J are TRBV5-6 and TRBJ2-7; 10 nucleotides match TRBD1. The CDR3 contains 14 residues. V dropped 1 base and J dropped 6; count of bases not matched to a gene: 4. Per the germline V gene, CDR1 is SGHDT and CDR2 is YYEEEE.

The V and J genes are TRBV9 and TRBJ1-2, with D perhaps TRBD1 (6 bases). Germline CDR1 is SGDLS and CDR2 is YYNGEE. V lost 1 base and J 1 base, leaving 11 bases between the germline ends. The CDR3 runs 15 residues. The CDR3 spells CASSVNRAYNYGYTF. CDR3 DNA: TGTGCCAGCAGCGTAAACAGGGCTTATAACTATGGCTACACCTTC.

The V gene is TRBV4-3, the J gene TRBJ1-2; 7 nucleotides align to TRBD1. Trimming cost V 3 bases and J 4 bases; bases outside gene matches: 2. The germline CDR1 and CDR2 sequences are LGHNA and YSLEER. The CDR3 has 13 amino acids. This CDR3 reads CASSQEGAYGYTF. CDR3 DNA sequence: TGCGCCAGCAGCCAGGAGGGGGCCTATGGCTACACCTTC.

The V gene is TRBV19, the J gene TRBJ2-7, with D unclear. The CDR3 is made up of 14 amino acids. Trimming left V 2 bases short and J 5 bases short, with 13 bases between. Germline CDR1 and CDR2: LNHDA and SQIVND (reference sequence). The CDR3 nucleotides read TGTGCCAGTAGTATAAATTTCTCCGGTGACGAGCAGTACTTC. This codes for CASSINFSGDEQYF.

The rearrangement uses TRBV10-2 and TRBJ2-5, with TRBD2 matching 8 bases. Germline CDR1 is WSHSY and CDR2 is SAAADI. The trim removed 1 base at V and 11 bases at J, leaving 6 bases unmatched. The CDR3 is 13 amino acids. The CDR3 spells CASSEYTGGEQYF. In DNA form, the CDR3 reads TGCGCCAGCAGTGAGTATACGGGAGGGGAGCAGTACTTC.

DNA of the CDR3: TGTGCCAGCAGTCAGGATGCGAACACCGGGGAGCTGTTTTTT. It specifies CASSQDANTGELFF. The rearrangement joins TRBV14 to TRBJ2-2; D not certain. CDR1 SGHDN and CDR2 FVKESK come from the germline V gene. Trimming cost V 6 bases and J 0 bases, with 8 bases left between them. This CDR3 spans 14 amino acids.

This sequence joins TRBV13 and TRBJ2-1; D might be TRBD2 (6 bases). Trimming stripped 5 bases from V and 3 bases from J, with 14 bases between. Germline V gene data show CDR1 as PRHDT and CDR2 as FYEKMQ (reference sequence). CDR3 length: 15 amino acids. DNA for the CDR3: TGTGCCAGCAGCCTAAGAGCGGGCGGCTACAATGAGCAGTTCTTC. Its translation: CASSLRAGGYNEQFF.

The J gene is TRBJ1-1, the V gene TRBV5-4, with TRBD1 as a possible D gene (6 bases). CDR3 length equals 15 residues. Per germline, CDR1 SGHNT and CDR2 YYREEE (reference sequence). V was clipped by 4 bases and J by 4 bases, with 17 bases between them. DNA of the CDR3: TGTGCCAGCAGCACAACACAGGGTGGGGGCACTGAAGCTTTCTTT. Its protein product is CASSTTQGGGTEAFF. The entire variable domain, with the rest obtained from reference TRBV5-4 and TRBJ1-1, is as follows: ETGVTQSPTHLIKTRGQQVTLRCSSQSGHNTVSWYQQALGQGPQFIFQYYREEENGRGNFPPRFSGLQFPNYSSELNVNALELDDSALYLCASSTTQGGGTEAFFGQGTRLTVV.

This clone was counted a few times. This sequence joins TRBV5-8 and TRBJ1-2; D call uncertain. This CDR3 is 12 amino acids long. V was shortened by 2 bases and J by 4 bases, with 6 bases between the two germline ends. Germline values: CDR1 SGHTS, CDR2 YDEGEE. The CDR3 coding sequence is TGTGCCAGCAGCTTTCAGTCCTATGGCTACACCTTC. Protein sequence: CASSFQSYGYTF.

The chain has TRBV27 and TRBJ1-2; D possibly corresponds to TRBD1 (5 bases). Trimming cost V 3 bases and J 6 bases, with 14 bases left between them. Germline CDR1 is MNHEY and CDR2 is SMNVEV (reference sequence). The CDR3 is 14 residues long. As DNA, the CDR3 is TGTGCCAGCAGTTTTTGGCAGGGAGGCAATGGCTACACCTTC. Residues: CASSFWQGGNGYTF.

The rearrangement joins TRBV19 to TRBJ2-5; 7 bases align to TRBD2. The CDR3 is made up of 14 amino acids. J lost 5 bases, V lost 4 bases, and 7 bases had no gene match. Germline V gives CDR1 LNHDA, CDR2 SQIVND (reference sequence). CDR3 in DNA: TGTGCCAGTAGTACCGGCACCGGGAGGGAGACCCAGTACTTC. This encodes CASSTGTGRETQYF.

The gene calls are TRBV7-6 and TRBJ1-1, with D tentatively TRBD1 (6 bases). The CDR3 has 14 residues. Trimming took off 2 bases at V and 4 bases at J, with 11 bases between the two ends. Germline values: CDR1 SGHVS, CDR2 FNYEAQ. This CDR3 is CASSLWKGGTEAFF. In nucleotides, the CDR3 is TGTGCCAGCAGCTTATGGAAAGGGGGCACTGAAGCTTTCTTT. The entire variable domain, with the rest obtained from reference TRBV7-6 and TRBJ1-1, is as follows: GAGVSQSPRYKVTKRGQDVALRCDPISGHVSLYWYRQALGQGPEFLTYFNYEAQQDKSGLPNDRFSAERPEGSISTLTIQRTEQRDSAMYRCASSLWKGGTEAFFGQGTRLTVV.

The chain joins TRBV7-4 to TRBJ2-7, with 10 bases lining up with TRBD2. From germline, CDR1 is SGHVT and CDR2 SQSDAQ. J was trimmed by 6 bases and V by 5 bases; bases with no gene match: 10. CDR3 length: 15 amino acids. The CDR3 nucleotides read TGTGCCAGCAGCGTTAGCGGGGGGCCTGGGGCCGAGCAGTACTTC. Residues: CASSVSGGPGAEQYF.

This chain links TRBV7-2 with TRBJ2-5, with D possibly being TRBD1 (5 bases). The germline gives CDR1 SGHTA, CDR2 FQGNSA. CDR3 length: 15 residues. V was cut by 5 bases and J by 5 bases, with 18 bases left in between. CDR3 nucleotides: TGTGCCAGCAGCCAAGACGGGTGGGGCAGGGAGACCCAGTACTTC. It yields the protein CASSQDGWGRETQYF.

This clone was observed a single time. The chain combines TRBV27 with TRBJ2-5; 8 bases line up with TRBD1. Trimming cost V 4 bases and J 5 bases; bases outside gene matches: 6. Germline CDR1 MNHEY, CDR2 SMNVEV (reference sequence). This CDR3 is built from 14 residues. CDR3 sequence (DNA): TGTGCCAGCAGTTACCAGGGGGCCGGGGAGACCCAGTACTTC. This sequence encodes CASSYQGAGETQYF.

V and J are TRBV6-5 and TRBJ2-5, with 9 nucleotides matching TRBD1. There are 15 residues in the CDR3. The junction had 9 bases not matched to a gene; V was cut back by 7 bases and J by 3 bases. The germline CDR1 and CDR2 sequences are MNHEY and SVGAGI. Here the CDR3 reads CASNGWGQGKETQYF. The DNA of the CDR3 is TGTGCCAGCAATGGGTGGGGACAGGGAAAAGAGACCCAGTACTTC.

This rearrangement joins TRBV28 to TRBJ2-1; D perhaps matches TRBD1 (5 bases). Trimming took 5 bases from V and 10 from J, leaving 21 bases between them. The CDR3 totals 15 residues. CDR1 and CDR2 (germline): MDHEN, SYDVKM. CDR3 sequence reads: CASSGRSGRLDEQFF. The CDR3 DNA reads TGTGCCAGCAGTGGTAGGTCAGGGCGCCTCGACGAGCAGTTCTTC.

CDR3 loop: CASTRGLAGAGEQFF. Here the CDR3 DNA reads TGTGCCAGCACCCGCGGACTAGCGGGAGCGGGTGAGCAGTTCTTC. The chain joins TRBV7-9 to TRBJ2-1; 13 nucleotides agree with TRBD2. The CDR3 extends over 15 amino acids. CDR1 is SEHNR and CDR2 is FQNEAQ in the germline V gene (reference sequence). V dropped 7 bases and J dropped 9; count of bases not matched to a gene: 9.

V gene TRBV6-1 combines with J gene TRBJ2-5; the match to TRBD1 covers 10 bases. The CDR3 is 19 residues long. Germline values: CDR1 MNHNS, CDR2 SASEGT. Trimming cost V 1 base and J 6 bases; bases outside gene matches: 17. The CDR3 sequence: CASSEGTGGIELDRKTQYF. CDR3 in DNA: TGTGCCAGCAGTGAAGGGACAGGGGGAATCGAATTGGATAGGAAGACCCAGTACTTC.

J is TRBJ1-4 and V is TRBV6-1, with D uncertain. Germline V gene data show CDR1 as MNHNS and CDR2 as SASEGT. Trimming took 1 base from V and 8 from J, leaving 14 bases between them. The CDR3 runs 15 residues. The CDR3 DNA is TGTGCCAGCAGTGAAGAGGCAGCCAGGAGGGAAAAACTGTTTTTT. Its protein product is CASSEEAARREKLFF.

The V gene is TRBV10-3, the J gene TRBJ2-2, with 8 positions matching TRBD1. CDR1 and CDR2 from the germline V gene are ENHRY and SYGVKD. CDR3 length: 17 residues. The J segment lost 7 bases and the V segment lost 3 bases, leaving 13 bases of the junction unmatched. The CDR3 bases are TGTGCCATCAGTGATAAAGATGACAGGGGTCGGCACGGGGAGCTGTTTTTT. Protein: CAISDKDDRGRHGELFF.

V is TRBV2 and J is TRBJ2-5; 16 nucleotides agree with TRBD2. CDR3 length equals 17 residues. The trim removed 3 bases at V and 5 bases at J, leaving 6 bases unmatched. Germline assignment: CDR1 SNHLY and CDR2 FYNNEI. This CDR3 is CASSEGLAGGRGETQYF. Written as DNA, the CDR3 is TGTGCCAGCAGTGAGGGACTAGCGGGAGGGCGGGGTGAGACCCAGTACTTC.

In its sample, this clone was seen a few times. The sample carries other DNA sequences with the same CDR3. The chain has TRBV5-1 and TRBJ1-3; 8 nucleotides agree with TRBD1. V trimming: 7 bases; J trimming: 4 bases; junction bases outside the gene matches: 7. CDR3 length equals 14 residues. The germline CDR1 and CDR2 sequences are SGHRS and YFSETQ. CDR3 amino acids: CASRPGTGGNTIYF. For the CDR3, the DNA is TGCGCCAGCCGGCCCGGGACAGGAGGAAACACCATATATTTT.

V is TRBV6-1 and J is TRBJ2-1; a possible D gene is TRBD2 (7 bases). This CDR3 is 13 amino acids long. Germline V gene sequence: CDR1 MNHNS, CDR2 SASEGT. The V end was cut by 10 bases, the J end by 4 bases, with 14 bases between. Written as DNA, the CDR3 is TGTGCCACCCTGAGGGGGGGATACAATGAGCAGTTCTTC. Its protein is CATLRGGYNEQFF.

V and J are TRBV30 and TRBJ2-7, with 11 nucleotides matching TRBD2. This CDR3 comprises 13 residues. Germline CDR1 is GTSNPN and CDR2 is SVGIG (reference sequence). Losses at the gene ends were 2 bases for V and 7 bases for J; bases not matched to a gene: 4. For the CDR3, the DNA is TGTGCCTGGAGTTGGCTAGCGGGAGGTGAGCAGTACTTC. Amino acids: CAWSWLAGGEQYF.

The rearrangement uses TRBV7-2 and TRBJ1-6, with D tentatively TRBD1 (5 bases). Germline V gives CDR1 SGHTA, CDR2 FQGNSA. The CDR3 totals 15 residues. V lost 5 bases and J 9 bases, leaving 17 bases between the germline ends. In nucleotides, the CDR3 is TGTGCCAGCAGCGTTGACAGATTGGCAAGTTCACCCCTCCACTTT. Protein: CASSVDRLASSPLHF.

The J gene is TRBJ1-2, the V gene TRBV28, with 8 bases identical to TRBD1. Germline V gene data show CDR1 as MDHEN and CDR2 as SYDVKM. The CDR3 totals 12 residues. The ends lost 10 bases at V and 8 bases at J; junction bases unmatched: 9. The CDR3 region has the DNA TGTGCCACCCCGACAGGGGAGGACGGCTACACCTTC. This codes for CATPTGEDGYTF.

The V and J genes are TRBV9 and TRBJ2-7, with D tentatively TRBD1 (6 bases). Germline CDR1 is SGDLS and CDR2 is YYNGEE. V was clipped by 4 bases and J by 2 bases, with 10 bases between them. This CDR3 contains 13 residues. The CDR3 is CASSRDTTYEQYF. CDR3 nucleotide sequence: TGTGCCAGCAGCCGGGACACCACCTACGAGCAGTACTTC.